The text below deals with one TCR beta chain. Its antigen is unidentified. Clones were read by immunoSEQ multiplex PCR, and TCRdb kept only the in-frame ones, dropping some. The table records over 50,000 clones, around 80% of them present only once. With 8 bases clipped from V and 2 bases from J, the junction kept 11 bases outside the gene matches. Looked up from germline, CDR1 is LNHNV and CDR2 is YYDKDF (reference sequence). The CDR3 extends over 15 amino acids. The data were obtained in a study of Tregs in tolerant kidney transplant recipients. Study-wide results and caveats: Few patients were studied, so findings need validation in larger groups. Expanding Tregs on activated donor B cells appeared to best identify donor-specific TCRbeta clones. This study did not directly address biological reproducibility.

The V and J genes are TRBV15 and TRBJ2-5, with TRBD1 matching over 7 bases. The specimen was CD4+ T cells from blood. The clonotype originates from a human donor in good health. CDR3 DNA sequence: TGTGCCACCCAGAGGACCGGGACAGAACAAGAGACCCAGTACTTC. This encodes CATQRTGTEQETQYF. The full variable domain, rest sourced from reference TRBV15 and TRBJ2-5, is DAMVIQNPRYQVTQFGKPVTLSCSQTLNHNVMYWYQQKSSQAPKLLFHYYDKDFNNEADTPDNFQSRRPNTSFCFLDIRSPGLGDTAMYLCATQRTGTEQETQYFGPGTRLLVL.